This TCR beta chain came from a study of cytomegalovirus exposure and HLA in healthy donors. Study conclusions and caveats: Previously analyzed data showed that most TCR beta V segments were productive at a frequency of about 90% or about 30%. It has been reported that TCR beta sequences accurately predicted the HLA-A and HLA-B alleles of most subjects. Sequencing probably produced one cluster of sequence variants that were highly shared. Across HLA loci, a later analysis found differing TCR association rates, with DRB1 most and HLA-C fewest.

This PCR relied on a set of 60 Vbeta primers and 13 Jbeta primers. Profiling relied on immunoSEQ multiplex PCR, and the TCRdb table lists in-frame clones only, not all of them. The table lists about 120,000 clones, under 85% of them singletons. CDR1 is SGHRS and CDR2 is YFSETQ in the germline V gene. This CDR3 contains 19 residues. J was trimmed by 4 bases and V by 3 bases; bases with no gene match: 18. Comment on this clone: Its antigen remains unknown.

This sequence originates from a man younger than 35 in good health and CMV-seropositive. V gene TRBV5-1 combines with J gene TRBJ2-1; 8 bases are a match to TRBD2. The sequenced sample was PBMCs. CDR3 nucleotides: TGCGCCAGCAGCTCCCCTTCTCCACGGGCGGGGGGCCTATACAATGAGCAGTTCTTC. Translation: CASSSPSPRAGGLYNEQFF.